The source of this T cell receptor (beta chain) is a study of T cells in Graves' hyperthyroidism and ophthalmopathy. RNA transcripts gave rise to amplified TCR beta CDR3 regions. First-round RT-PCR with HTBI primers amplified the TCR CDR3 region. MiXCR, applied by TCRdb to the multiplex PCR reads, yields one record per CDR3 protein. The data contain nearly 250,000 distinct CDR3 sequences, about 25% of them singletons. Germline V CDR1 and CDR2: SGHAT, FQDESV (reference sequence). The CDR3 runs 15 residues. Trimming stripped 5 bases from V and 5 bases from J, with 18 bases between. The study excluded patients with uncontrolled infection, other autoimmune disease, pregnancy or lactation. This clonotype was recorded at least ten times.

This receptor was taken from a woman aged 35 to 49 with Graves' ophthalmopathy. Sample: blood. This chain uses TRBV11-1 with TRBJ2-5; a weak D match, TRBD1 (5 bases). The CDR3 loop reads CASSPRTTPGETQYF. In nucleotides, the CDR3 is TGTGCCAGCAGCCCCCGGACGACTCCAGGGGAGACCCAGTACTTC.